Listed here are 4 T cell receptor beta chains from one sample, sequenced in a study of graft-versus-host responses after intestinal transplantation. The data were produced by immunoSEQ multiplex PCR, yet TCRdb's version contains in-frame clones alone and is incomplete. In the table there are 35,000 to 40,000 clones, around 94% of which are singletons. The sample in question was PBMCs, obtained 16 days after intestinal transplant. The source is a human patient who received an intestinal transplant, so some T cells may come from the graft donor.

V gene TRBV7-3 combines with J gene TRBJ2-1, with 8 bases identical to TRBD2. The junction had 1 base not matched to a gene; V was cut back by 2 bases and J by 4 bases. From germline, CDR1 is SGHTA and CDR2 FQGTGA. The CDR3 totals 14 residues. The CDR3 DNA sequence: TGTGCCAGCAGCTTAGCGGGAGGATACAATGAGCAGTTCTTC. Translation gives CASSLAGGYNEQFF.

This chain connects TRBV27 to TRBJ1-1; D remains unclear. CDR1 MNHEY and CDR2 SMNVEV come from the germline V gene (reference sequence). V lost 6 bases and J 0 bases, leaving 8 bases between the germline ends. The CDR3 spans 13 residues. The CDR3 DNA is TGTGCCAGCAGCTCAACAGTGAACACTGAAGCTTTCTTT. It specifies CASSSTVNTEAFF.

The chain uses TRBV9 and TRBJ2-1, with 14 bases identical to TRBD2. The CDR3 length is 17 residues. Germline V gene data show CDR1 as SGDLS and CDR2 as YYNGEE. The ends lost 3 bases at V and 1 base at J; junction bases unmatched: 3. Here the CDR3 DNA reads TGTGCCAGCAGCGAAGGGACTAGCGGGAGTTCCTACAATGAGCAGTTCTTC. It is translated as CASSEGTSGSSYNEQFF.

The chain links TRBV9 to TRBJ1-1, with TRBD1 identical over 11 bases. Per the germline V gene, CDR1 is SGDLS and CDR2 is YYNGEE. V was pared by 5 bases and J by 10 bases, with 1 base of the junction left unmatched. The CDR3 length is 11 residues. CDR3 protein: CASRDRGLAFF. The CDR3 DNA reads TGTGCCAGCAGGGACAGGGGGCTAGCTTTCTTT.